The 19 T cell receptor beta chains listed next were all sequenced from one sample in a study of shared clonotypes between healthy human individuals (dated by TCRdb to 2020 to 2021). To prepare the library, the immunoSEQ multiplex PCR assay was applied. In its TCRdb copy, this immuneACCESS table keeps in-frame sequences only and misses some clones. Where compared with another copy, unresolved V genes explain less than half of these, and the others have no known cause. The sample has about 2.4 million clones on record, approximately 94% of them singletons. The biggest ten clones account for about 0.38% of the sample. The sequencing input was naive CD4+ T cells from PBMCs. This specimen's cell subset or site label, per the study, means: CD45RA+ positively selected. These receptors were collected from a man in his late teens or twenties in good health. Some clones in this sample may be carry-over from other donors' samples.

CDR3 region: CASSFPSGTGGETQYF. The DNA for the CDR3 is TGTGCCAGCAGCTTCCCATCCGGAACAGGTGGGGAGACCCAGTACTTC. The rearrangement uses TRBV5-4 and TRBJ2-5, with D possibly matching TRBD1 (5 bases). Germline CDR1 reads SGHNT; CDR2 reads YYREEE (reference sequence). V dropped 2 bases and J dropped 5 bases, with 19 bases sitting between them. This CDR3 is built from 16 residues.

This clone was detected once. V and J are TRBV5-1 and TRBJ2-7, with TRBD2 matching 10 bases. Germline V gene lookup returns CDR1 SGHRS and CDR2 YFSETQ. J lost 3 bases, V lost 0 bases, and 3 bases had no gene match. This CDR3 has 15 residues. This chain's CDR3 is CASSLGSGRVYEQYF. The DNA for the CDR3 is TGCGCCAGCAGCTTGGGAAGCGGGAGGGTCTACGAGCAGTACTTC.

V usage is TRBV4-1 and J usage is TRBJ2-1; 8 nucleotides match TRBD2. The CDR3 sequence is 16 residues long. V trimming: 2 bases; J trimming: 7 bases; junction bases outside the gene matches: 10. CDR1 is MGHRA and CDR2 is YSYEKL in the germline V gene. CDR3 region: CASSQNSGNVPNEQFF. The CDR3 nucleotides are TGCGCCAGCAGCCAAAATAGCGGGAACGTCCCAAATGAGCAGTTCTTC.

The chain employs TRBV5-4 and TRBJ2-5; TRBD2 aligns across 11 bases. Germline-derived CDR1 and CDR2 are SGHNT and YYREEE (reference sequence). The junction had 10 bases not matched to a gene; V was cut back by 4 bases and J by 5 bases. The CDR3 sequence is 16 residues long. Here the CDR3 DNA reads TGTGCCAGCAGCCCTAGCGGGAGGAACGCGGGCGAGACCCAGTACTTC. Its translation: CASSPSGRNAGETQYF.

The CDR3 loop is CASSPRLQNNEQFF. CDR3 DNA sequence: TGTGCCAGCAGCCCGCGGCTACAAAACAATGAGCAGTTCTTC. This rearrangement joins TRBV2 to TRBJ2-1; D is uncertain. Germline CDR1 SNHLY, CDR2 FYNNEI. The CDR3 contains 14 residues. V lost 6 bases to trimming and J lost 5 bases, with 14 bases between them.

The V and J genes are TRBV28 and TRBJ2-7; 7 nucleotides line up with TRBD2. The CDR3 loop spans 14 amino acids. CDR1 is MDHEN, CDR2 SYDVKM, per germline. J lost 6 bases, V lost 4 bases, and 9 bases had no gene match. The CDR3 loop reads CASSSPAGSSEQYF. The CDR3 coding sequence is TGTGCCAGCAGTTCCCCAGCGGGATCGAGCGAGCAGTACTTC.

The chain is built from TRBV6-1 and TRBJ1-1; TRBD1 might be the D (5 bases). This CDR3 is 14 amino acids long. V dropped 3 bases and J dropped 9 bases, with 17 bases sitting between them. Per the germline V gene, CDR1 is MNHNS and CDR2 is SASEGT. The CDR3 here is CASSDGGGREKAFF. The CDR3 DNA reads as TGTGCCAGCAGTGACGGGGGGGGTAGGGAAAAAGCTTTCTTT.

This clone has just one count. In nucleotides, the CDR3 is TGTGCCAGCAGTCCGTTCGACAGATACTATGGCTACACCTTC. Its translation is CASSPFDRYYGYTF. The rearrangement links TRBV28 to TRBJ1-2; D is possibly TRBD1 (5 bases). CDR1 and CDR2 (germline): MDHEN, SYDVKM. V lost 5 bases and J 3 bases, leaving 13 bases between the germline ends. This CDR3 contains 14 residues.

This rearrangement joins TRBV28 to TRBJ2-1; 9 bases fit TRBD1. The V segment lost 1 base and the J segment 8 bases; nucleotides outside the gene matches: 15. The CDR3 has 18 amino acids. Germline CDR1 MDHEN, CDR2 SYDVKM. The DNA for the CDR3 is TGTGCCAGCAGTTTATCGGGCCTCCGGGACAGGGCGAGTCATGAGCAGTTCTTC. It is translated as CASSLSGLRDRASHEQFF.

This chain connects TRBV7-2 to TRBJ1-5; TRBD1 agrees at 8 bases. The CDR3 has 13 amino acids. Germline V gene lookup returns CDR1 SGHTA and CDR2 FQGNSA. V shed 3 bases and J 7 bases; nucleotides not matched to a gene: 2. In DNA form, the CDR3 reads TGTGCCAGCAGCTTGCAGGGGGCCCAGCCCCAGCATTTT. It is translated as CASSLQGAQPQHF.

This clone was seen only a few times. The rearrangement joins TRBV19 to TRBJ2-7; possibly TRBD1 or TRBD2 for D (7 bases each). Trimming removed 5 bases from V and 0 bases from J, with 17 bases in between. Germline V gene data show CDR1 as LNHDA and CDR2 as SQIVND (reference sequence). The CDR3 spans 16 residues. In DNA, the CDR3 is TGTGCCAGTAGTCCCCAGGGGGGGCTTCCCTCCTACGAGCAGTACTTC. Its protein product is CASSPQGGLPSYEQYF.

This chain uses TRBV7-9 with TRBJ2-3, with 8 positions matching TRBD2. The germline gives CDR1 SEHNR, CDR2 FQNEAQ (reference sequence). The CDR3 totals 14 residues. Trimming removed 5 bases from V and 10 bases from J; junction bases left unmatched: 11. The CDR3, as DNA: TGTGCCAGCAGCATCCCTGAGTTAGCGGGACCGCAGTATTTT. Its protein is CASSIPELAGPQYF.

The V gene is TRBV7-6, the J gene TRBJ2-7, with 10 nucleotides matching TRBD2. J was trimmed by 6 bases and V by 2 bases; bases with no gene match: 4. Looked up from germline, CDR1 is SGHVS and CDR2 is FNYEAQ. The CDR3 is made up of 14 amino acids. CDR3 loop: CASSLQLAGIEQYF. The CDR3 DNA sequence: TGTGCCAGCAGCTTACAACTAGCGGGAATCGAGCAGTACTTC.

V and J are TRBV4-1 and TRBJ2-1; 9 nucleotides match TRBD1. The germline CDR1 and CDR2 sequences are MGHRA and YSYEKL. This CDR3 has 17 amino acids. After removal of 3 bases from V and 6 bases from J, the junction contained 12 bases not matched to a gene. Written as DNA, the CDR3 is TGCGCCAGCAGCCACCCCCCGGGACAGGGCTTTTCCAATGAGCAGTTCTTC. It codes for CASSHPPGQGFSNEQFF.

CDR3: CASSLAGAGGISYNEQFF. The CDR3, as DNA: TGTGCCAGCAGCTTGGCTGGAGCGGGAGGGATATCCTACAATGAGCAGTTCTTC. This chain joins TRBV5-5 and TRBJ2-1; 10 positions match TRBD2. Germline V gene data show CDR1 as SGHKS and CDR2 as YYEKEE (reference sequence). CDR3 size: 18 residues. Unmatched junction bases numbered 7, after V lost 0 bases and J lost 1 base.

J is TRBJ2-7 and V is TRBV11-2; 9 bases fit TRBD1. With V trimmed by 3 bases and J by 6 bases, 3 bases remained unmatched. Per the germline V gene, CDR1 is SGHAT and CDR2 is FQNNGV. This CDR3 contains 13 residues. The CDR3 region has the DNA TGTGCCAGCAGCTTTACAGGGGGCCTCGAGCAGTACTTC. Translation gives CASSFTGGLEQYF. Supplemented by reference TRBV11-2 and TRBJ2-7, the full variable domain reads EAGVAQSPRYKIIEKRQSVAFWCNPISGHATLYWYQQILGQGPKLLIQFQNNGVVDDSQLPKDRFSAERLKGVDSTLKIQPAKLEDSAVYLCASSFTGGLEQYFGPGTRLTVT.

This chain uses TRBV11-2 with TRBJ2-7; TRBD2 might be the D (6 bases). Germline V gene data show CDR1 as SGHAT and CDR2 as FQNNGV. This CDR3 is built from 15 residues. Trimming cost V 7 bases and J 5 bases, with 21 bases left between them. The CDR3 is CASTLRRGGGNEQYF. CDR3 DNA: TGTGCCAGCACCCTTAGGAGGGGAGGCGGGAACGAGCAGTACTTC.

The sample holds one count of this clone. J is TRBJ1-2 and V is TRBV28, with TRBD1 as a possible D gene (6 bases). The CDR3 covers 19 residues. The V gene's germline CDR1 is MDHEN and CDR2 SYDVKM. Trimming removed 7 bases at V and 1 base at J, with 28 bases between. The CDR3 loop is CASTSPPTGTRDGNYGYTF. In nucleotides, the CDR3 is TGTGCCAGCACATCTCCCCCAACCGGGACACGGGATGGTAACTATGGCTACACCTTC.

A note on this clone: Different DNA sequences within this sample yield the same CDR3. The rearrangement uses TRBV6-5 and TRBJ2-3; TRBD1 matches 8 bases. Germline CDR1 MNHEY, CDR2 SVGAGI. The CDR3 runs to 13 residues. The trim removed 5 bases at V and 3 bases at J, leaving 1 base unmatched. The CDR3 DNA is TGTGCCAGCAGTAGACAGGGGACAGATACGCAGTATTTT. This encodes CASSRQGTDTQYF.